The source of this TCR beta chain is a study of cytomegalovirus exposure and HLA in healthy donors. CDR3 length equals 14 residues. From germline, CDR1 is LNHDA and CDR2 SQIVND (reference sequence). Trimming took 5 bases from V and 4 from J, leaving 14 bases between them. TCRdb's table, derived via immunoSEQ multiplex PCR, lists solely in-frame clones and lacks some. The sample includes 150,000 to 200,000 clones, 95% to 96% seen only once; the top ten take under 0.9%. The sample taken for sequencing was PBMCs. The TCR comes from a woman aged 18-29 years in good health and CMV-seronegative. This chain links TRBV19 with TRBJ1-2, with D perhaps TRBD1 (6 bases). In DNA, the CDR3 is TGTGCCAGTAGTGCCACAGGGTCCACCTATGGCTACACCTTC. This encodes CASSATGSTYGYTF.